This passage covers 5 T cell receptor beta chains from one sample sequenced in a study of cytomegalovirus exposure and HLA in healthy donors. The primer mix had 60 Vbeta and 13 Jbeta primers. The data were produced by immunoSEQ multiplex PCR, yet TCRdb's version contains in-frame clones alone and is incomplete. Of 150,000 to 200,000 clones in the sample, roughly 87% were seen once. Sequencing used PBMCs. Receptor source: a boy between 2 and 10 years old in good health and CMV-seronegative.

This clone was picked up one time. The genes are TRBV9 and TRBJ2-2; TRBD2 matches at 11 bases. Looked up from germline, CDR1 is SGDLS and CDR2 is YYNGEE. The CDR3 length is 16 residues. V trimming: 1 base; J trimming: 5 bases; junction bases outside the gene matches: 4. The CDR3 DNA reads TGTGCCAGCAGCGTATCCCGGACTAGCGGGACCGGGGAGCTGTTTTTT. This sequence encodes CASSVSRTSGTGELFF.

V gene TRBV29-1 combines with J gene TRBJ1-1; D is unresolved. V lost 5 bases, J lost 0 bases, and 10 bases lay in between. From germline, CDR1 is SQVTM and CDR2 ANQGSEA. This CDR3 has 13 amino acids. CDR3 nucleotides: TGCAGCGTTTTCGGGGTCATGAACACTGAAGCTTTCTTT. It yields the protein CSVFGVMNTEAFF.

V is TRBV27 and J is TRBJ1-1, with TRBD1 matching over 7 bases. J lost 3 bases, V lost 2 bases, and 3 bases had no gene match. This CDR3 is 14 amino acids long. Germline V gives CDR1 MNHEY, CDR2 SMNVEV (reference sequence). CDR3 region: CASSLGQGDTEAFF. The CDR3 bases are TGTGCCAGCAGTTTAGGGCAGGGGGACACTGAAGCTTTCTTT.

This rearrangement joins TRBV5-8 to TRBJ1-1; D may be TRBD1 (6 bases). The CDR3 extends over 14 amino acids. CDR1 is SGHTS, CDR2 YDEGEE, per germline. The V end was cut by 0 bases, the J end by 4 bases, with 10 bases between. The CDR3 is CASSLGTVSTEAFF. CDR3 DNA sequence: TGTGCCAGCAGCTTGGGGACAGTAAGCACTGAAGCTTTCTTT.

J is TRBJ2-5 and V is TRBV7-9; the D is unclear. V was cut by 5 bases and J by 7 bases, with 17 bases left in between. Germline V gene sequence: CDR1 SEHNR, CDR2 FQNEAQ (reference sequence). CDR3 length equals 14 residues. CDR3 in DNA: TGTGCCAGCAGCCCCTCTTTGGGCTTGGGGACCCAGTACTTC. It codes for CASSPSLGLGTQYF.